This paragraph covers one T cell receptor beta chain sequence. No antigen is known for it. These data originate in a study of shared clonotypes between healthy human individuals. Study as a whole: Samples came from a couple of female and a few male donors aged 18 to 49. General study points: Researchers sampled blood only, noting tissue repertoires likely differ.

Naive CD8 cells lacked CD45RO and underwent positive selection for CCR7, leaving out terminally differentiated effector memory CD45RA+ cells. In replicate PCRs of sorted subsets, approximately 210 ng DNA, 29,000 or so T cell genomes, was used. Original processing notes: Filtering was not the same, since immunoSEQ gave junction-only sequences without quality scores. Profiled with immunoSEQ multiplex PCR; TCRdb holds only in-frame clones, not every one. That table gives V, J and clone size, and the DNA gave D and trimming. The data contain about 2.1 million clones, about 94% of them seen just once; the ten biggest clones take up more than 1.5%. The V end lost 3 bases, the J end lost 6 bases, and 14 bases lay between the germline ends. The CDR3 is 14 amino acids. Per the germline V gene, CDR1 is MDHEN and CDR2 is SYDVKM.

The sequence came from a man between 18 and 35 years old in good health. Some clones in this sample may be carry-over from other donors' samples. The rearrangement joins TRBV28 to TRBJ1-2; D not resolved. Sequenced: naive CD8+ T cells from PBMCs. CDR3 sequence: CASSFMSVTDGYTF. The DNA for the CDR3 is TGTGCCAGCAGTTTCATGTCAGTGACTGATGGCTACACCTTC.